The 20 T cell receptor beta chains below all came from one sample that was sequenced in a study of blood T cell repertoires in COVID-19. The data were produced by immunoSEQ multiplex PCR, yet TCRdb's version contains in-frame clones alone and is incomplete. Here the sample spans around 30,000 clones, 90% being singletons. The material sequenced was peripheral blood. These receptors originate from a man aged 80 or over with acute or convalescent COVID-19.

The rearrangement joins TRBV6-6 to TRBJ1-3; D uncertain. Germline V CDR1 and CDR2: MNHNY, SVGAGI (reference sequence). CDR3 length: 15 residues. Deletions cut 5 bases from V and 0 bases from J, with 11 bases between. The CDR3 region is CASSADSYSGNTIYF. The CDR3 coding sequence is TGTGCCAGCAGTGCGGACTCATACTCTGGAAACACCATATATTTT.

The chain joins TRBV30 to TRBJ1-1; D possibly corresponds to TRBD1 (5 bases). Trimming cost V 8 bases and J 6 bases, with 16 bases left between them. Germline-derived CDR1 and CDR2 are GTSNPN and SVGIG (reference sequence). This CDR3 has 12 amino acids. The CDR3 region is CARDGVNAEAFF. DNA for the CDR3: TGTGCCCGGGACGGAGTGAATGCTGAAGCTTTCTTT. The whole variable domain, remainder taken from reference TRBV30 and TRBJ1-1, is SQTIHQWPATLVQPVGSPLSLECTVEGTSNPNLYWYRQAAGRGLQLLFYSVGIGQISSEVPQNLSASRPQDRQFILSSKKLLLSDSGFYLCARDGVNAEAFFGQGTRLTVV.

This chain joins TRBV5-1 and TRBJ1-4; possible D gene TRBD1, 6 bases. This CDR3 has 15 amino acids. Trimming removed 0 bases from V and 5 bases from J, with 11 bases in between. Germline loops: CDR1 SGHRS, CDR2 YFSETQ. CDR3 nucleotides: TGCGCCAGCAGCTTGGAGGGGGTGCGGAATGAAAAACTGTTTTTT. Translation: CASSLEGVRNEKLFF.

This clone was detected a few times. This chain joins TRBV30 and TRBJ1-5; no clear D. V lost 5 bases to trimming and J lost 2 bases, with 7 bases between them. CDR3 size: 12 residues. Germline V lookup: CDR1 GTSNPN, CDR2 SVGIG (reference sequence). This chain's CDR3 is CAWGRGNQPQHF. DNA of the CDR3: TGTGCCTGGGGGCGCGGCAATCAGCCCCAGCATTTT.

The chain is built from TRBV6-5 and TRBJ1-2; 7 nucleotides match TRBD1. Germline V gene lookup returns CDR1 MNHEY and CDR2 SVGAGI. The J segment lost 5 bases and the V segment lost 0 bases, leaving 6 bases of the junction unmatched. The CDR3 has 15 amino acids. CDR3 amino acids: CASSYSRDSVYGYTF. CDR3 nucleotide sequence: TGTGCCAGCAGTTACTCGAGGGACAGCGTATATGGCTACACCTTC.

The chain couples TRBV5-1 to TRBJ1-2; 9 bases align to TRBD1. With V trimmed by 3 bases and J by 0 bases, 6 bases remained unmatched. This CDR3 is 16 amino acids long. CDR1 and CDR2 (germline): SGHRS, YFSETQ. DNA for the CDR3: TGCGCCAGCAGCTGGGGGGACAGGGCAGCTAACTATGGCTACACCTTC. Amino acid sequence: CASSWGDRAANYGYTF.

The genes are TRBV2 and TRBJ2-2, with 11 bases fitting TRBD2. The CDR3 contains 15 residues. The germline CDR1 and CDR2 sequences are SNHLY and FYNNEI. V shed 7 bases and J 7 bases; nucleotides not matched to a gene: 8. The CDR3 sequence: CASTPTSGAVGELFF. In DNA, the CDR3 is TGTGCCAGCACTCCGACTAGCGGGGCGGTCGGGGAGCTGTTTTTT.

The CDR3 reads CASSPGQGGHQPQHF. The CDR3 region has the DNA TGTGCCAGCTCGCCTGGACAGGGTGGGCATCAGCCCCAGCATTTT. The J gene is TRBJ1-5, the V gene TRBV18, with 8 nucleotides matching TRBD1. Germline V gene sequence: CDR1 KGHSH, CDR2 LQKENI. Unmatched junction bases numbered 9, after V lost 6 bases and J lost 5 bases. The CDR3 length is 15 residues.

As concerns this clone: This sample also contains other DNA sequences that code for the same CDR3. The chain couples TRBV5-5 to TRBJ1-1; 7 nucleotides match TRBD1. CDR3 length: 14 residues. CDR1 is SGHKS and CDR2 is YYEKEE in the germline V gene (reference sequence). The junction had 9 bases not matched to a gene; V was cut back by 5 bases and J by 5 bases. DNA of the CDR3: TGTGCCAGCAGGTTAGACAGGGTGAGAACTGAAGCTTTCTTT. Translating it yields CASRLDRVRTEAFF.

J is TRBJ1-3 and V is TRBV7-6, with D tentatively TRBD1 (6 bases). From germline, CDR1 is SGHVS and CDR2 FNYEAQ. The V gene lost 5 bases and the J gene lost 4 bases, with 15 bases spanning the gap. CDR3 length: 15 residues. CDR3 residues: CASSPNLGAGNTIYF. DNA for the CDR3: TGTGCCAGCAGCCCGAACCTGGGGGCCGGAAACACCATATATTTT.

This clone occurred once. This chain joins TRBV5-1 and TRBJ1-4, with D possibly TRBD1 on 6 matching bases. Germline V gene sequence: CDR1 SGHRS, CDR2 YFSETQ. Deletions cut 4 bases from V and 4 bases from J, with 14 bases between. The CDR3 contains 15 residues. CDR3 sequence (DNA): TGCGCCAGCAGCCCCGGACAGCCCTATAATGAAAAACTGTTTTTT. Translated, it gives CASSPGQPYNEKLFF.

The chain joins TRBV30 to TRBJ2-7, with D hard to call. The CDR3 is made up of 11 amino acids. CDR1 and CDR2 from the germline V gene are GTSNPN and SVGIG (reference sequence). V gave up 3 bases and J gave up 7 bases, with 10 bases separating them. CDR3 nucleotide sequence: TGTGCCTGGAGAGGAGACTTGGAGCAGTACTTC. It translates to CAWRGDLEQYF.

The chain couples TRBV4-1 to TRBJ1-3, with a tentative D call TRBD1 (5 bases). The CDR3 is 16 residues long. Germline V lookup: CDR1 MGHRA, CDR2 YSYEKL. Trimming removed 1 base from V and 1 base from J, with 11 bases in between. The CDR3 loop reads CASSQGARASGNTIYF. CDR3 nucleotides: TGCGCCAGCAGCCAAGGGGCCAGGGCGTCTGGAAACACCATATATTTT.

The chain joins TRBV5-5 to TRBJ2-7, with D maybe TRBD1 (5 bases). The CDR3 has 14 amino acids. V lost 4 bases and J lost 3, with 14 bases in between. CDR1 and CDR2 from the germline V gene are SGHKS and YYEKEE (reference sequence). The CDR3 DNA reads TGTGCCAGCAGCCCTCTGTCCCAGGGCTACGAGCAGTACTTC. Translation: CASSPLSQGYEQYF.

This chain connects TRBV7-9 to TRBJ1-5; TRBD1 matches at 10 bases. Per the germline V gene, CDR1 is SEHNR and CDR2 is FQNEAQ (reference sequence). CDR3 size: 16 residues. Germline trimming cut 2 bases from V and 5 bases from J; bases unmatched to any gene: 6. The CDR3 DNA is TGTGCCAGCAGCTTAACCGGACAGGGGGTAGATCAGCCCCAGCATTTT. This sequence encodes CASSLTGQGVDQPQHF.

The rearrangement uses TRBV6-5 and TRBJ2-3, with TRBD2 matching over 8 bases. The CDR3 loop spans 14 amino acids. Germline trimming cut 2 bases from V and 3 bases from J; bases unmatched to any gene: 1. Germline V gene sequence: CDR1 MNHEY, CDR2 SVGAGI. Here the CDR3 DNA reads TGTGCCAGCAGTTACCGCGGGGGGACAGATACGCAGTATTTT. The encoded protein is CASSYRGGTDTQYF.

This rearrangement joins TRBV3-1 (or the pseudogene TRBV3-2) to TRBJ2-1; unclear D gene. This CDR3 region has 12 residues. The germline V gene has CDR1 LGHDT and CDR2 YNNKEL (reference sequence). V dropped 1 base and J dropped 4 bases, with 2 bases sitting between them. The CDR3 loop reads CASSQVYNEQFF. The CDR3 coding sequence is TGTGCCAGCAGCCAAGTATACAATGAGCAGTTCTTC.

The chain uses TRBV19 and TRBJ1-2, with 9 bases that match TRBD1. Germline V lookup: CDR1 LNHDA, CDR2 SQIVND (reference sequence). J gave up 3 bases and V 7 bases, and 6 bases lay outside the gene matches. CDR3 length: 14 amino acids. CDR3 coding DNA: TGTGCCAGTATCCGGGGACAGGGTGACTATGGCTACACCTTC. Protein product: CASIRGQGDYGYTF.

This sequence joins TRBV7-2 and TRBJ2-1, with TRBD2 matching over 10 bases. Per germline, CDR1 SGHTA and CDR2 FQGNSA. The J segment lost 3 bases and the V segment lost 5 bases, leaving 7 bases of the junction unmatched. This CDR3 is 16 amino acids long. In DNA form, the CDR3 reads TGTGCCAGCAGCACCCGTACTAGCGGGGTCTACAATGAGCAGTTCTTC. Protein: CASSTRTSGVYNEQFF.

This clone was seen just once. V is TRBV3-1 (or the pseudogene TRBV3-2) and J is TRBJ2-3; 10 nucleotides match TRBD2. The CDR3 has 14 amino acids. CDR1 and CDR2 from the germline V gene are LGHDT and YNNKEL (reference sequence). With V trimmed by 3 bases and J by 5 bases, 2 bases remained unmatched. The CDR3 DNA reads as TGTGCCAGCAGCCACCCTAGCGGGGGAGATACGCAGTATTTT. It specifies CASSHPSGGDTQYF.